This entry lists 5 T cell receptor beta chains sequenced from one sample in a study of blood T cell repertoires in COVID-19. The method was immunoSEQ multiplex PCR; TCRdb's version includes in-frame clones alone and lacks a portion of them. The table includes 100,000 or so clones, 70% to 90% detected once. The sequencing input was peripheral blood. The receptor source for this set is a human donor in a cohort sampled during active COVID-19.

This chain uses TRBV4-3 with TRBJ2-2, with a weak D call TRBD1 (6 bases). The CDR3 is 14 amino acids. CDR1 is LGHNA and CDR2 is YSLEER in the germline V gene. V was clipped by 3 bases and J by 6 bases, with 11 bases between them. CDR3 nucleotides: TGCGCCAGCAGCCACCTGACAGGTCCCGGGGAGCTGTTTTTT. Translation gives CASSHLTGPGELFF.

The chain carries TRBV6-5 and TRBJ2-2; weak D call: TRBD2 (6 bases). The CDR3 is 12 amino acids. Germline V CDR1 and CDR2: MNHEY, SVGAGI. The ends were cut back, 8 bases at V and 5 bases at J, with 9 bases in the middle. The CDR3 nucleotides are TGTGCCAGCGCAGGGACTACCGGGGAGCTGTTTTTT. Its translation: CASAGTTGELFF.

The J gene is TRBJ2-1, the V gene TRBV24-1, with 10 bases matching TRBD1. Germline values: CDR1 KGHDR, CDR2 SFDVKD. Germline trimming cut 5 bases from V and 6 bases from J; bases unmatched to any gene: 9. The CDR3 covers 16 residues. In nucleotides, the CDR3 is TGTGCCACCAGTGCCGTCGGGGACAGGGGACGCAATGAGCAGTTCTTC. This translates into CATSAVGDRGRNEQFF.

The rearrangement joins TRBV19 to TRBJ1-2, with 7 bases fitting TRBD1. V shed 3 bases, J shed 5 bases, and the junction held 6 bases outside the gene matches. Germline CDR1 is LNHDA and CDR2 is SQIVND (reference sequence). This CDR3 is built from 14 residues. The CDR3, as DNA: TGTGCCAGTAGTATCGGGACAGCTTTTTATGGCTACACCTTC. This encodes CASSIGTAFYGYTF.

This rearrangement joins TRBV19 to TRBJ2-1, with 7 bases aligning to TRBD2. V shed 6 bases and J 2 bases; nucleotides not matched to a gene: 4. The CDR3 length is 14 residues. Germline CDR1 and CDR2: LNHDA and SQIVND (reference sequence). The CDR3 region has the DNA TGTGCCAGTAGACACCGGGGGGCCTACAATGAGCAGTTCTTC. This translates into CASRHRGAYNEQFF.